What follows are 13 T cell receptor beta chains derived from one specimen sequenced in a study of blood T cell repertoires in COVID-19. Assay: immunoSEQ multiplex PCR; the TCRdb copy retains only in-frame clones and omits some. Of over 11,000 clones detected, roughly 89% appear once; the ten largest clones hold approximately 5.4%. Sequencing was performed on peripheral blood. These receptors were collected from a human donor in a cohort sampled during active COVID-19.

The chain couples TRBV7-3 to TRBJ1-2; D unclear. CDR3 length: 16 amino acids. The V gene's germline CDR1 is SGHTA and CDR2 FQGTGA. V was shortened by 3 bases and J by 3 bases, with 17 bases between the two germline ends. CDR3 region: CASSLDSYGVYYGYTF. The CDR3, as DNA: TGTGCCAGCAGCTTGGACTCCTATGGGGTCTACTATGGCTACACCTTC.

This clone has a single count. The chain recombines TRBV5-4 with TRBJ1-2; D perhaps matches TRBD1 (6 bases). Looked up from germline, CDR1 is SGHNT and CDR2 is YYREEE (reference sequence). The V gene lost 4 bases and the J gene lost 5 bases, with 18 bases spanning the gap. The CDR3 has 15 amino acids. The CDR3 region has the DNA TGTGCCAGCAGCGCAGCCGGGACAAGGATTTATGGCTACACCTTC. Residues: CASSAAGTRIYGYTF.

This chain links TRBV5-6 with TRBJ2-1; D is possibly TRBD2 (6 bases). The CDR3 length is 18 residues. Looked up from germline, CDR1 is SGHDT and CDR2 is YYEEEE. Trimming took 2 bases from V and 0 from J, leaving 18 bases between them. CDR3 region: CASSFEVFAGSSYNEQFF. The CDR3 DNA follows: TGTGCCAGCAGCTTTGAAGTTTTTGCGGGGAGCTCCTACAATGAGCAGTTCTTC.

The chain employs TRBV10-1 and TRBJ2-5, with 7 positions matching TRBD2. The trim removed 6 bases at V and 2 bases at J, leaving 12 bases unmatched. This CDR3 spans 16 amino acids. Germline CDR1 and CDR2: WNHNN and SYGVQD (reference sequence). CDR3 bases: TGCGCCAGCAGCGAGACTAGCTGGTGGGGGCAAGAGACCCAGTACTTC. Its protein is CASSETSWWGQETQYF.

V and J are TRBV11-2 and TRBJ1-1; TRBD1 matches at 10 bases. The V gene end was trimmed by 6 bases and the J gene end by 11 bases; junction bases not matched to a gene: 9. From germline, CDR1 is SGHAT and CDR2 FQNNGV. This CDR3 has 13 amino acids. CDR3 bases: TGTGCCAGCAGTTCAACCGGGACAGGGGTTGCTTTCTTT. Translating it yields CASSSTGTGVAFF.

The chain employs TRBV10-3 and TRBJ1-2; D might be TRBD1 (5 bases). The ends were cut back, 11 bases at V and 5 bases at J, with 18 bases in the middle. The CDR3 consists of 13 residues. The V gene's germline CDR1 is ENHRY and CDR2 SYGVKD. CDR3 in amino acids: CAVEDDGGYGYTF. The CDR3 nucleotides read TGTGCCGTAGAAGATGACGGGGGGTATGGCTACACCTTC.

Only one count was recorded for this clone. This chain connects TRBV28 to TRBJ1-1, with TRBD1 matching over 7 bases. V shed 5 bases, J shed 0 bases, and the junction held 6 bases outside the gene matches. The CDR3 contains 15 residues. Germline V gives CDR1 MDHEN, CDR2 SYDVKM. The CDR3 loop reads CASSLTGQMNTEAFF. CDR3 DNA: TGTGCCAGCAGTCTCACGGGACAGATGAACACTGAAGCTTTCTTT.

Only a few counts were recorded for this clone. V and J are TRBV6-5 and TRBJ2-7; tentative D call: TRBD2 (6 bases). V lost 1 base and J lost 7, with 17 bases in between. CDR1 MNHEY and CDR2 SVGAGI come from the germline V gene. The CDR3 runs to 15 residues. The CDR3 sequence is CASSYLAGMVGEQYF. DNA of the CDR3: TGTGCCAGCAGTTACTTGGCGGGGATGGTGGGGGAGCAGTACTTC.

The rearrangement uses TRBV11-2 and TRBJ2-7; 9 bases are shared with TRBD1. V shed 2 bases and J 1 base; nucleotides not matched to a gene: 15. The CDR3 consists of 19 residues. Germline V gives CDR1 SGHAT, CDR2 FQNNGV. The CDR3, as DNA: TGTGCCAGCAGCTTATTCTCGCGTTCTGGGACAGGGAAGTCCTACGAGCAGTACTTC. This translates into CASSLFSRSGTGKSYEQYF.

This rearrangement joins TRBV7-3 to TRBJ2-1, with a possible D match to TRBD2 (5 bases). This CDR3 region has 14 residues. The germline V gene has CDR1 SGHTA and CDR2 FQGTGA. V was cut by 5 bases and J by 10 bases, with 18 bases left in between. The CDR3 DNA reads TGTGCCAGCAGCCTAGAGGACTCCCTCCCCGAGCAGTTCTTC. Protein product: CASSLEDSLPEQFF.

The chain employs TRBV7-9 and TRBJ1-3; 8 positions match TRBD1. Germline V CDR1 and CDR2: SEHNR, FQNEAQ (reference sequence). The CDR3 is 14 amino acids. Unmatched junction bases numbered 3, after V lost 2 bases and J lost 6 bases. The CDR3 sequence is CASSLPGGLNTIYF. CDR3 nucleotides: TGTGCCAGCAGCTTACCAGGGGGCTTAAACACCATATATTTT. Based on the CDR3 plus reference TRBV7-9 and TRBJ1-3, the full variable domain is DTGVSQNPRHKITKRGQNVTFRCDPISEHNRLYWYRQTLGQGPEFLTYFQNEAQLEKSRLLSDRFSAERPKGSFSTLEIQRTEQGDSAMYLCASSLPGGLNTIYFGEGSWLTVV.

This CDR3 reads CAWSHDGTFYEKLFF. CDR3 bases: TGTGCCTGGAGTCACGACGGGACATTCTATGAAAAACTGTTTTTT. This sequence joins TRBV30 and TRBJ1-4, with D tentatively TRBD1 (6 bases). Germline V gives CDR1 GTSNPN, CDR2 SVGIG (reference sequence). V was pared by 2 bases and J by 6 bases, with 16 bases between. This CDR3 region has 15 residues.

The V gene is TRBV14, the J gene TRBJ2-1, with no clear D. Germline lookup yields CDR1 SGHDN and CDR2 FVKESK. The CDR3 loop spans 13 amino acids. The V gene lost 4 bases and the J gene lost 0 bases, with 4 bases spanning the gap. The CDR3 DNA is TGTGCCAGCAGCCCCAGCTCCTACAATGAGCAGTTCTTC. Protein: CASSPSSYNEQFF.